This note documents a single T cell receptor (beta chain) sequence. 60 Vbeta and 13 Jbeta primers were used in PCR. Generated by immunoSEQ multiplex PCR, the TCRdb table keeps only in-frame clones and is missing some. The top ten hold 0.98% of the sample, which has around 150,000 clones, 75% to 80% seen once. The sample comes from a study of cytomegalovirus exposure and HLA in healthy donors. The CDR3 contains 15 residues. Germline V gene data show CDR1 as SNHLY and CDR2 as FYNNEI. Trimming removed 6 bases from V and 5 bases from J; junction bases left unmatched: 9. The sample was PBMCs. J is TRBJ1-5 and V is TRBV2; 8 nucleotides agree with TRBD1. The TCR sequence derives from a woman aged 45 to 65 in good health and CMV-seropositive. CDR3 in amino acids: CASSQQGGSHQPQHF. CDR3 DNA: TGTGCCAGCAGCCAACAGGGGGGTTCCCATCAGCCCCAGCATTTT. The complete variable domain, with remaining parts taken from reference TRBV2 and TRBJ1-5, reads EPEVTQTPSHQVTQMGQEVILRCVPISNHLYFYWYRQILGQKVEFLVSFYNNEISEKSEIFDDQFSVERPDGSNFTLKIRSTKLEDSAMYFCASSQQGGSHQPQHFGDGTRLSIL.